The clone carrying this T cell receptor (beta chain) was detected only a few times. The antigen is unknown. The CDR3 contains 15 residues. Germline-derived CDR1 and CDR2 are GTSNPN and SVGIG (reference sequence). V was clipped by 0 bases and J by 4 bases; unmatched bases: 6. The sample is drawn from a study of cytomegalovirus exposure and HLA in healthy donors. Study-level background: Across a few hundred genotyped donors, roughly 80% landed in the Caucasian-associated ancestry cluster. General study results and limits: What a later analysis reportedly showed was that an Asian-associated ancestry cluster had fewer N-insertions than the approximately 700-donor mean.

The PCR had 60 Vbeta and 13 Jbeta primers. Produced via immunoSEQ multiplex PCR; TCRdb's table is partial and in-frame only. The repertoire holds 150,000 or so clones, with roughly 71% as singletons. The sequencing sample was made of PBMCs. This clonotype was sampled from a girl aged 5 to 17 in good health and CMV-seronegative. V and J are TRBV30 and TRBJ2-3; 8 bases match TRBD2. In DNA, the CDR3 is TGTGCCTGGAGTGTACGGGGGGGCAGGGCAGATACGCAGTATTTT. This encodes CAWSVRGGRADTQYF.